This T cell receptor (beta chain) was obtained from a study of fetal regulatory T cell absence and autoimmunity. Study-wide results and limits: Antigen-driven pancreatic autoimmunity before birth in IPEX was inferred from oligoclonal enrichment. Some top pancreas TCR clones were over 90-fold enriched versus cord blood.

The survey-level immunoSEQ assay was used. The assay was immunoSEQ multiplex PCR, and TCRdb's table has in-frame clones only and misses some. The table includes 95,000 to 100,000 clones, more than 70% detected once. The germline V gene has CDR1 MNHEY and CDR2 SVGAGI. V lost 4 bases, J lost 1 base, and 14 bases lay in between. This CDR3 region has 16 residues. About this clone: Its antigen is undetermined.

J is TRBJ2-4 and V is TRBV6-5; no definite D call. The sequencing input was pancreas tissue. The source is a male donor with IPEX syndrome. CDR3 coding DNA: TGTGCCAGCAGTTCGCCGACCTACCTGGCCAAAAACATTCAGTACTTC. It encodes CASSSPTYLAKNIQYF.